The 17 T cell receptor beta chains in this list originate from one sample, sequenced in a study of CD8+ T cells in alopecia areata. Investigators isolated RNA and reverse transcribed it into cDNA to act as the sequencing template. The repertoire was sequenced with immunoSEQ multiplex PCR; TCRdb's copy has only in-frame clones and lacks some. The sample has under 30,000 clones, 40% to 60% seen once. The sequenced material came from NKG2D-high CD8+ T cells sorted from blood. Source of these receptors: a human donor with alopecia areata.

The DNA for the CDR3 is TGTGCCAGCAGTACCCGGACTAGACTAATGGCGGATACGCAGTATTTT. Translation gives CASSTRTRLMADTQYF. This chain connects TRBV27 to TRBJ2-3; 7 positions match TRBD2. Per germline, CDR1 MNHEY and CDR2 SMNVEV (reference sequence). The V gene end was trimmed by 5 bases and the J gene end by 6 bases; junction bases not matched to a gene: 14. The CDR3 runs to 16 residues.

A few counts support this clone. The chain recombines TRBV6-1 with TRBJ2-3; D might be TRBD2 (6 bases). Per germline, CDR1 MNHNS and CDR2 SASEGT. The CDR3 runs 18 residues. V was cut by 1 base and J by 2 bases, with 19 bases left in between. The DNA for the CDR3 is TGTGCCAGCAGTGAAGTCCCCATTCGGGGGAGAGACACAGATACGCAGTATTTT. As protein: CASSEVPIRGRDTDTQYF.

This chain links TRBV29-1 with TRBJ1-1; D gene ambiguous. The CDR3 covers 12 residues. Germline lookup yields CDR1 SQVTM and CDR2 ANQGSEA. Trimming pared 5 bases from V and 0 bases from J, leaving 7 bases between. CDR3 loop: CSVRVLNTEAFF. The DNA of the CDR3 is TGCAGCGTTCGGGTCCTGAACACTGAAGCTTTCTTT.

As DNA, the CDR3 is TGTGCCAGCAGTCCCGGGACCGCACCCCTCGAGCAGTACTTC. Translated: CASSPGTAPLEQYF. This chain links TRBV6-5 with TRBJ2-7; D possibly matches TRBD1 or TRBD2 (5 bases each). V was cut by 5 bases and J by 6 bases, with 17 bases left in between. Per the germline V gene, CDR1 is MNHEY and CDR2 is SVGAGI. The CDR3 runs 14 residues.

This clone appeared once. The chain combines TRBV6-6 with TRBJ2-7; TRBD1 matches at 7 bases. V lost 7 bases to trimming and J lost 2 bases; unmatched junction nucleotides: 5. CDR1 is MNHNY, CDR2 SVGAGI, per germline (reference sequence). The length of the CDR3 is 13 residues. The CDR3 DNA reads TGTGCCAGCATCGGGCAGGGGGCCTACGAGCAGTACTTC. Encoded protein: CASIGQGAYEQYF.

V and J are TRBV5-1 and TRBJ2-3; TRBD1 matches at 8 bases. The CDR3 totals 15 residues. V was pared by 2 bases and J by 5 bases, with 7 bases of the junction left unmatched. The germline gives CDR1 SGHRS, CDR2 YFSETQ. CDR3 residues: CASSLGTGAQDTQYF. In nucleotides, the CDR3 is TGCGCCAGCAGCTTAGGGACAGGCGCCCAAGATACGCAGTATTTT.

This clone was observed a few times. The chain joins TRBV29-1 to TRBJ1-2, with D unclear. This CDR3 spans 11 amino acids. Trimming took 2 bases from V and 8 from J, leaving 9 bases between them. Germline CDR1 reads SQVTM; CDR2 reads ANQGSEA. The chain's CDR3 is CSVETRRGYTF. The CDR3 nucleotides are TGCAGCGTTGAAACACGGCGGGGCTACACCTTC.

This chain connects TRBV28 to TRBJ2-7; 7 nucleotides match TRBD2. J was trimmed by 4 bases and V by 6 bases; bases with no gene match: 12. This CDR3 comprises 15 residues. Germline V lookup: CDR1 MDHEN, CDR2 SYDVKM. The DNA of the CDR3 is TGTGCCAGCAGCGATCTAGCGGCCATATCATACGAGCAGTACTTC. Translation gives CASSDLAAISYEQYF.

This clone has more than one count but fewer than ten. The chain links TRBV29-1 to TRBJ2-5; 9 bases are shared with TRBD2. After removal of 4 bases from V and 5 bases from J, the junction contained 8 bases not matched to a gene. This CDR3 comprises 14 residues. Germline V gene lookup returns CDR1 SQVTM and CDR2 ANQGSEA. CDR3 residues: CSVVAGGPRETQYF. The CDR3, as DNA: TGCAGCGTTGTGGCGGGAGGGCCAAGGGAGACCCAGTACTTC.

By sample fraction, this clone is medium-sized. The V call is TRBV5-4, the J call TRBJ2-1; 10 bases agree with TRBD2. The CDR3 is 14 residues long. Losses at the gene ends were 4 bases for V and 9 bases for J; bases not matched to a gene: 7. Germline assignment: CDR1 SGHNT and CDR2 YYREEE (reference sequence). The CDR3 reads CASSPGVAGGEQFF. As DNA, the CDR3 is TGTGCCAGCAGCCCGGGGGTAGCGGGAGGTGAGCAGTTCTTC. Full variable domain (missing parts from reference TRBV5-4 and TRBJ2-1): ETGVTQSPTHLIKTRGQQVTLRCSSQSGHNTVSWYQQALGQGPQFIFQYYREEENGRGNFPPRFSGLQFPNYSSELNVNALELDDSALYLCASSPGVAGGEQFFGPGTRLTVL.

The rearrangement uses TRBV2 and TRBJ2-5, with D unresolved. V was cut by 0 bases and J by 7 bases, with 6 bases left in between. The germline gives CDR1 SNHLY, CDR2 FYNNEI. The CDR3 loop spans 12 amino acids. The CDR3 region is CASSEAYSTQYF. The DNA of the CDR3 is TGTGCCAGCAGTGAAGCCTATTCGACCCAGTACTTC.

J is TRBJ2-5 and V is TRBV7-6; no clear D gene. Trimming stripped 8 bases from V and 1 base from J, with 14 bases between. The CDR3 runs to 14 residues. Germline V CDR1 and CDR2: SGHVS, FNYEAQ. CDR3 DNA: TGTGCCAGCGGAGATGGGGTGGGCCAAGAGACCCAGTACTTC. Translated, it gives CASGDGVGQETQYF.

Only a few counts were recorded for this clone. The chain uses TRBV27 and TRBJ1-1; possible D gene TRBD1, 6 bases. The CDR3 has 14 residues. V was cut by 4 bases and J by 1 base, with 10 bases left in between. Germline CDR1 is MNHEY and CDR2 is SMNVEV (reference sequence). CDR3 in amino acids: CASSYLTGNTEAFF. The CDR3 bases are TGTGCCAGCAGTTACTTGACAGGGAACACTGAAGCTTTCTTT.

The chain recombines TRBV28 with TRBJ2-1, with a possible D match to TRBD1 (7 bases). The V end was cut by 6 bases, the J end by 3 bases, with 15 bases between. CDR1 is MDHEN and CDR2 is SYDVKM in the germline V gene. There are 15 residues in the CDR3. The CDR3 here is CASSHDREDYNEQFF. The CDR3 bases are TGTGCCAGCAGCCATGACAGGGAGGACTACAATGAGCAGTTCTTC.

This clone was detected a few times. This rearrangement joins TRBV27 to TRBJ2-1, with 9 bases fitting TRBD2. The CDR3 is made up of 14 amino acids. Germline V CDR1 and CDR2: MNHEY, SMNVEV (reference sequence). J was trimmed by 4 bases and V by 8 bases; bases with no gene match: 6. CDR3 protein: CASAKTSGYNEQFF. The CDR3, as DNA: TGTGCCAGCGCCAAGACTAGCGGTTACAATGAGCAGTTCTTC.

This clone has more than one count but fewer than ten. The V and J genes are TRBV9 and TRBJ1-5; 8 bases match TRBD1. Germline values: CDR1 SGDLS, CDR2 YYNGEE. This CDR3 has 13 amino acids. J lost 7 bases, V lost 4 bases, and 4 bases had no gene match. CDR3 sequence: CASSKGQGQPQHF. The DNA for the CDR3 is TGTGCCAGCAGCAAAGGACAGGGCCAGCCCCAGCATTTT.

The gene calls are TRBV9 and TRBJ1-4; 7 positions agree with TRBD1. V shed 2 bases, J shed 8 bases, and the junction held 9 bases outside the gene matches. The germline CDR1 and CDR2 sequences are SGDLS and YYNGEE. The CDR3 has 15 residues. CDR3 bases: TGTGCCAGCAGCGTCGGACAGGAGTTAATCGAAAAACTGTTTTTT. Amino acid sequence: CASSVGQELIEKLFF.